These 10 T cell receptor beta chains originate from one sample sequenced in a study of CXCR3-negative and CXCR3-positive naive CD8 T cells. Preparation of TRB cDNA libraries relied on 5' RACE carrying UMI labels. One entry per CDR3 protein, without DNA, is what TCRdb gives after re-calling the 5' RACE reads. The sample shows over 35,000 distinct CDR3 sequences, and roughly 2.4% sits with its ten largest clones. Sample: naive CXCR3- CD8+ T cells from blood. The subset is: CD45RO-CCR7+CD27+CD95- naive CD8+ T cells lacking CXCR3 (TNR3-). These receptors all stem from a human donor in good health. Some clones in this sample may be carry-over from other donors' samples.

This chain uses TRBV5-1 with TRBJ2-1; the TCRdb call, TRBD1, lacks DNA for checking. CDR3 size: 17 residues. Germline V lookup: CDR1 SGHRS, CDR2 YFSETQ. The CDR3 sequence is CANTNPSPGQNYNEQFF.

V usage is TRBV18 and J usage is TRBJ2-7; TCRdb's D gene call, TRBD2, goes unchecked for lack of DNA. Germline lookup yields CDR1 KGHSH and CDR2 LQKENI. This CDR3 has 15 amino acids. CDR3 protein: CASSPPGATTYEQYF.

V gene TRBV12-3 or TRBV12-4 combines with J gene TRBJ2-3; TCRdb reports TRBD2, a call that lacks DNA to check it against. The CDR3 sequence is 18 residues long. The CDR3 loop reads CASIKAQGTSDATDTQYF.

The rearrangement links TRBV6-4 to TRBJ2-3; TCRdb's assignment of TRBD1 cannot be checked, as there is no DNA. Looked up from germline, CDR1 is MRHNA and CDR2 is SNTAGT. The CDR3 loop spans 13 amino acids. CDR3 residues: CASSYGTTDTQYF.

The gene calls are TRBV12-3 or TRBV12-4 and TRBJ2-1; the D call from TCRdb, TRBD1, cannot be confirmed without DNA. There are 12 residues in the CDR3. The CDR3 sequence is CASNPGGRQQFF.

The CDR3 sequence is CASSAGTGGGNEQFF. The chain couples TRBV7-9 to TRBJ2-1; TCRdb's D gene call, TRBD1, goes unchecked for lack of DNA. The CDR3 sequence is 15 residues long. Germline V gives CDR1 SEHNR, CDR2 FQNEAQ (reference sequence).

The genes are TRBV11-1 and TRBJ2-1; TCRdb returns TRBD1, unconfirmable since there is no DNA. Germline loops: CDR1 SGHAT, CDR2 FQDESV (reference sequence). The length of the CDR3 is 16 residues. This CDR3 reads CASTHSPGTSYNEQFF.

This chain uses TRBV3-1 with TRBJ2-3; absent DNA, TCRdb's TRBD1 call cannot be checked. The germline V gene has CDR1 LGHDT and CDR2 YNNKEL (reference sequence). The length of the CDR3 is 17 residues. Here the CDR3 reads CASSQDYRGANTDTQYF.

The chain uses TRBV21-1 and TRBJ1-2; TCRdb calls TRBD1, which cannot be checked without DNA. TRBV21-1 constitutes a pseudogene. This CDR3 region has 17 residues. The CDR3 sequence: CASSKSIGRETNYGYTF.

This rearrangement joins TRBV27 to TRBJ2-7; TCRdb's assignment of TRBD1 cannot be checked, as there is no DNA. CDR1 MNHEY and CDR2 SMNVEV come from the germline V gene (reference sequence). This CDR3 is 14 amino acids long. The CDR3 sequence is CASSLRDSPTEQYF.